The clone carrying this T cell receptor beta chain was detected a few times. Its antigen is not known. One entry per CDR3 protein results from TCRdb running MiXCR on the 5' RACE reads. The sample includes over 120,000 distinct CDR3 sequences, approximately 6.6% of them seen just once. These data come from a study of T cells after yellow fever vaccination. Study results and caveats: Shared CD4/CD8 clonotypes were a small share, likely from convergent recombination. The secondary response was weaker but peaked faster, day 5 versus 15. Most clones from primary vaccination resurfaced after the booster (around 95% CD4, 75% to 90% CD8). Abundant contaminating clonotypes from the bulk population could appear in FACS-sorted repertoires.

The source material was CD4+ T cells sorted from PBMCs, sampled 10 days after the yellow fever booster vaccination. This clonotype was obtained from a man aged 25 to 45 who received the YFV17D yellow fever vaccine.

The CDR3 bases are TGTGCCAGCAGCTCGCGGGCCGGGGGCAATCAGCCCCAGCATTTT. This translates into CASSSRAGGNQPQHF. This chain joins TRBV7-2 and TRBJ1-5; D is unclear. The germline V gene encodes CDR1 SGHTA and CDR2 FQGNSA. Trimming removed 4 bases at V and 2 bases at J, with 12 bases between. CDR3 size: 15 residues.